This T cell receptor (beta chain) is drawn from a study of T cell responses to AZD1222 COVID-19 vaccine. General study points: Nearly half of spike-specific TCRs reportedly target unmutated variant regions.

On this clone: The antigen is not known.

The CDR3 sequence is 19 residues long. The germline CDR1 and CDR2 sequences are SGHTA and FQGNSA. The V and J ends lost 6 bases and 0 bases, in that order; junction bases with no gene match: 14. Method: immunoSEQ multiplex PCR; TCRdb's copy keeps in-frame clones and lacks some. This sample yields 130,000 to 150,000 clones, of which around 90% are seen a single time; roughly 1.5% belongs to the top ten. This receptor was taken from an adult who received the AZD1222 COVID-19 vaccine. The starting material was peripheral blood, obtained 28 days after the second AZD1222 dose. The chain uses TRBV7-2 and TRBJ2-2; TRBD2 agrees at 9 bases. CDR3 sequence (DNA): TGTGCCAGCAGGCCTCCGTATTTTAGCGGGAGTCCGAACACCGGGGAGCTGTTTTTT. This sequence encodes CASRPPYFSGSPNTGELFF.